This T cell receptor beta chain came from a study of T cell repertoires in cytomegalovirus infection. Looking at the study overall: Epitope selection comprised recently identified HLA-C-restricted CMV epitopes and well-studied HLA-B-restricted CMV epitopes. Public TCR beta signatures marked donors with CMV infection and the matching HLA.

One entry per CDR3 protein results from TCRdb running MiXCR on the reads. The table records around 300,000 distinct CDR3 sequences, about 25% of them present only once. After removal of 5 bases from V and 1 base from J, the junction contained 21 bases not matched to a gene. The CDR3 spans 20 residues. The germline gives CDR1 SGHVS, CDR2 FNYEAQ. Broader study findings: Within the response measured ex vivo, HLA-C-restricted CMV-specific TCR beta clonotypes were dominant.

The table lists this clonotype with many counts. What it binds is not known. The starting material was cultured PBMCs, obtained from culture after CMV antigen stimulation. The V and J genes are TRBV7-6 and TRBJ2-3, with 7 bases matching TRBD1. The source of this sequence is a human donor in good health (CMV status not recorded). Some clones in this sample may be carry-over from other donors' samples. The CDR3 DNA reads as TGTGCCAGCAGCCAATACCCATGGCAGGGGGTTTCTACGGGCACAGATACGCAGTATTTT. Translation gives CASSQYPWQGVSTGTDTQYF.